The rows below give T cell receptor beta chains drawn from one sample of a study of blood T cell repertoires in COVID-19. Repertoires were generated with immunoSEQ multiplex PCR, while TCRdb's copy carries only in-frame clones and drops some. Of 150,000 to 180,000 clones in the sample, about 80% were seen once. Sequencing used peripheral blood. The receptors come from a woman aged 55-69 years with acute or convalescent COVID-19. Both conserved end residues are part of each CDR3. The D gene is left open where the match is weak. Size is stated for part of the rows, as once, few or many counts, or as a class when the clone is expanded.

once | TRBJ1-4 | TRBV5-6 | . | CASSLAKNLAEKLFF | TGTGCCAGCAGCTTGGCCAAGAATCTAGCTGAAAAACTGTTTTTT
. | TRBJ1-4 | TRBV24-1 | . | CATSDAGGEKLFF | TGTGCCACCAGTGATGCCGGAGGTGAAAAACTGTTTTTT
. | TRBJ2-1 | TRBV19 | . | CASNENSVYNEQFF | TGTGCCAGTAACGAGAACTCGGTCTACAATGAGCAGTTCTTC
. | TRBJ2-3 | TRBV25-1 | TRBD2 | CASGEPSGGYGTQYF | TGTGCCAGCGGAGAACCTAGCGGGGGGTATGGTACGCAGTATTTT
. | TRBJ1-2 | TRBV5-1 | . | CASGQGGQMKLLGYTF | TGCGCCAGCGGGCAAGGCGGACAGATGAAGCTTCTTGGCTACACCTTC
once | TRBJ1-1 | TRBV18 | TRBD1 | CASSPPGGYAEAFF | TGTGCCAGCTCACCACCAGGGGGCTACGCTGAAGCTTTCTTT
. | TRBJ1-2 | TRBV27 | TRBD1 | CASSSDRVGGYTF | TGTGCCAGCAGTTCCGACAGGGTAGGAGGCTACACCTTC
. | TRBJ1-1 | TRBV28 | TRBD1 | CAIGASGGTEAFF | TGTGCCATCGGAGCCTCAGGGGGCACTGAAGCTTTCTTT
. | TRBJ2-1 | TRBV6-1 | . | CASSELGGAPYNEQFF | TGTGCCAGCAGTGAACTCGGGGGAGCCCCTTACAATGAGCAGTTCTTC
. | TRBJ1-1 | TRBV30 | . | CACPGTAYTEAFF | TGTGCCTGCCCCGGGACTGCCTACACTGAAGCTTTCTTT
. | TRBJ2-1 | TRBV5-4 | TRBD2 | CASSLDPAGGDNEQFF | TGTGCCAGCAGCTTGGATCCCGCGGGGGGTGACAATGAGCAGTTCTTC
. | TRBJ1-2 | TRBV18 | . | CASSPQRENYGYTF | TGTGCCAGCTCACCACAACGGGAAAACTATGGCTACACCTTC
few | TRBJ1-1 | TRBV5-1 | . | CASSFRGGMAEAFF | TGCGCCAGCAGCTTTAGGGGCGGGATGGCTGAAGCTTTCTTT
. | TRBJ2-7 | TRBV5-1 | . | CASSREAPGQGSYEQYF | TGCGCCAGCAGCCGTGAAGCCCCGGGACAAGGCTCCTACGAGCAGTACTTC
few | TRBJ2-1 | TRBV5-5 | . | CASSWDTKSNEQFF | TGTGCCAGCAGCTGGGACACTAAAAGTAATGAGCAGTTCTTC
. | TRBJ2-1 | TRBV25-1 | . | CASSDAAGAGNEQFF | TGTGCCAGCAGTGATGCCGCAGGGGCAGGGAATGAGCAGTTCTTC
few | TRBJ2-3 | TRBV7-3 | . | CASSPGPRRTDTQYF | TGTGCCAGCAGCCCCGGCCCGAGGAGGACAGATACGCAGTATTTT
. | TRBJ1-3 | TRBV7-9 | . | CASSTSFVTQAGNTIYF | TGTGCCAGCAGCACTTCCTTTGTGACGCAGGCTGGAAACACCATATATTTT
few | TRBJ2-3 | TRBV9 | . | CASTQGGGTDTQYF | TGTGCCAGCACCCAGGGGGGCGGCACAGATACGCAGTATTTT
. | TRBJ2-5 | TRBV7-9 | TRBD1 | CASSYRQGAGETQYF | TGTGCCAGCAGCTACCGACAGGGGGCAGGAGAGACCCAGTACTTC
few | TRBJ1-6 | TRBV21-1 | . | CASSKKIPLEESSYNSPLHF | TGTGCCAGCAGCAAAAAAATCCCCTTAGAAGAGAGCTCCTATAATTCACCCCTCCACTTT
. | TRBJ1-4 | TRBV7-9 | TRBD1 | CASSAQQGTNEKLFF | TGTGCCAGCAGCGCCCAACAGGGGACTAATGAAAAACTGTTTTTT
. | TRBJ1-1 | TRBV6-5 | TRBD1 | CASSYQGGTEAFF | TGTGCCAGCAGTTACCAGGGGGGCACTGAAGCTTTCTTT
. | TRBJ2-7 | TRBV29-1 | . | CSVEEENKTYEQYF | TGCAGCGTTGAAGAAGAAAACAAGACCTACGAGCAGTACTTC
. | TRBJ2-2 | TRBV6-5 | TRBD1 | CASRQGGNTGELFF | TGTGCCAGTCGACAGGGGGGAAACACCGGGGAGCTGTTTTTT
. | TRBJ2-7 | TRBV5-1 | TRBD1 | CASSLQGQEFYEQYF | TGCGCCAGCAGCTTACAGGGACAGGAATTCTACGAGCAGTACTTC
medium-sized | TRBJ1-6 | TRBV5-1 | . | CASSLNIGTNSPLHF | TGCGCCAGCAGCTTGAATATTGGCACAAATTCACCCCTCCACTTT
once | TRBJ1-1 | TRBV19 | . | CASSIRRGNTEAFF | TGTGCCAGTAGTATAAGGAGAGGGAACACTGAAGCTTTCTTT
. | TRBJ1-2 | TRBV10-3 | TRBD1 | CAISVPTGDGYTF | TGTGCCATCAGTGTACCGACAGGGGACGGCTACACCTTC
. | TRBJ1-1 | TRBV19 | TRBD1 | CASSMGQAMNTEAFF | TGTGCCAGTAGTATGGGACAGGCCATGAACACTGAAGCTTTCTTT
. | TRBJ1-2 | TRBV5-6 | . | CASSLGEGSYYGYTF | TGTGCCAGCAGCTTGGGTGAAGGGAGCTACTATGGCTACACCTTC
. | TRBJ2-5 | TRBV19 | . | CASSARQGGGPETQYF | TGTGCCAGTAGTGCCCGCCAAGGGGGGGGCCCGGAGACCCAGTACTTC
. | TRBJ1-2 | TRBV19 | TRBD1 | CASSIRPGQGMSYTF | TGTGCCAGTAGTATTCGCCCGGGACAGGGAATGAGCTACACCTTC
. | TRBJ2-1 | TRBV9 | . | CASSVGGGAGLDNEQFF | TGTGCCAGCAGCGTAGGTGGGGGCGCCGGGCTGGACAATGAGCAGTTCTTC
. | TRBJ1-2 | TRBV7-9 | . | CASSLGAANYGYTF | TGTGCCAGCAGCTTAGGGGCAGCTAACTATGGCTACACCTTC
. | TRBJ2-7 | TRBV18 | . | CASSPPQGLSYEQYF | TGTGCCAGCTCACCACCGCAAGGACTCTCCTACGAGCAGTACTTC
. | TRBJ2-1 | TRBV3-1/TRBV3-2 | . | CASSQTGTQNEQFF | TGTGCCAGCAGCCAAACCGGGACTCAAAATGAGCAGTTCTTC
once | TRBJ1-1 | TRBV9 | . | CASSVREGKMNTEAFF | TGTGCCAGCAGCGTTCGGGAGGGAAAAATGAACACTGAAGCTTTCTTT
. | TRBJ1-2 | TRBV12-3/TRBV12-4 | . | CASRSDSLYGYTF | TGTGCCAGCAGATCTGACAGTCTCTATGGCTACACCTTC
. | TRBJ1-1 | TRBV24-1 | TRBD1 | CASPGQHIEAFF | TGTGCCAGCCCGGGACAGCATATTGAAGCTTTCTTT
. | TRBJ2-5 | TRBV5-1 | . | CASSLAAGQETQYF | TGCGCCAGCAGCTTGGCGGCAGGCCAAGAGACCCAGTACTTC
few | TRBJ1-5 | TRBV4-1 | . | CASSQEGGRSNQPQHF | TGCGCCAGCAGCCAAGAGGGTGGGAGGAGCAATCAGCCCCAGCATTTT